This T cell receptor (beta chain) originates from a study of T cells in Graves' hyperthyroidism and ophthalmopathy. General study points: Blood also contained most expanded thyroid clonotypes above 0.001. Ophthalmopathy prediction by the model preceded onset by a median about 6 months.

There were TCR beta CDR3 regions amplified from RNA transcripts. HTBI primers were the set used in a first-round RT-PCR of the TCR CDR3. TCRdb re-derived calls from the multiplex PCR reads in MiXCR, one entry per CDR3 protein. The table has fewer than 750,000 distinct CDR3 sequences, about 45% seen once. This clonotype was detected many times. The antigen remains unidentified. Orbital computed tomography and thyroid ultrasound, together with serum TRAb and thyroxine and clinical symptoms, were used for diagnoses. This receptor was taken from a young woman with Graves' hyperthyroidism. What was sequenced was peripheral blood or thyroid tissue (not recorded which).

The CDR3 sequence is CASMRTGKETQYF. CDR3 sequence (DNA): TGTGCCAGCATGAGGACAGGGAAAGAGACCCAGTACTTC. The chain employs TRBV2 and TRBJ2-5, with 8 bases fitting TRBD1. The CDR3 has 13 amino acids. Germline trimming cut 7 bases from V and 3 bases from J; bases unmatched to any gene: 4. Germline values: CDR1 SNHLY, CDR2 FYNNEI.